The 25 T cell receptor beta chains presented below share a single source sample, sequenced in a study of T-cell memory formation after mild COVID-19. MiXCR, run by TCRdb on the 5' RACE reads, gives a single entry per CDR3 protein. The sample includes 500,000 to 650,000 distinct CDR3 sequences, less than 25% seen only once; the top ten take approximately 8.4%. Specimen: PBMCs or a T cell subset sorted from them (not recorded which). These receptors were taken from an adult woman who had mild COVID-19 (a few samples of this study predate the infection). Cell type and time point are not known.

This clonotype was observed a few times. This rearrangement joins TRBV5-1 to TRBJ2-3, with 10 bases identical to TRBD2. Per germline, CDR1 SGHRS and CDR2 YFSETQ. Germline trimming cut 2 bases from V and 0 bases from J; bases unmatched to any gene: 9. The CDR3 loop spans 18 amino acids. The CDR3 nucleotides read TGCGCCAGCAGCTTCCTTAGCGGGGGGACGTCTAGCACAGATACGCAGTATTTT. This gives the protein CASSFLSGGTSSTDTQYF.

This clonotype has just a few counts. The chain has TRBV3-1 and TRBJ2-7, with D hard to call. The CDR3 extends over 13 amino acids. V was clipped by 7 bases and J by 4 bases, with 14 bases between them. From germline, CDR1 is LGHDT and CDR2 YNNKEL (reference sequence). The CDR3 region is CASKMSYGYEQYF. The CDR3 DNA reads as TGTGCCAGCAAGATGAGCTATGGGTACGAGCAGTACTTC.

This clonotype was found a few times. The rearrangement joins TRBV20-1 to TRBJ1-2, with 8 nucleotides matching TRBD1. V lost 3 bases, J lost 8 bases, and 8 bases stayed unmatched. CDR3 length equals 13 residues. Germline V CDR1 and CDR2: DFQATT, SNEGSKA (reference sequence). The CDR3 sequence: CSASGTGERGYTF. Here the CDR3 DNA reads TGCAGTGCTAGTGGGACAGGTGAGCGCGGCTACACCTTC.

The CDR3 loop is CASTPSQVQETQYF. The CDR3 coding sequence is TGTGCCAGCACCCCCTCTCAGGTCCAAGAGACCCAGTACTTC. This rearrangement joins TRBV28 to TRBJ2-5; D not resolved. There are 14 residues in the CDR3. V lost 7 bases to trimming and J lost 1 base, with 13 bases between them. Germline V gene sequence: CDR1 MDHEN, CDR2 SYDVKM.

The rearrangement links TRBV5-1 to TRBJ2-1, with D perhaps matching TRBD2 (6 bases). V dropped 3 bases and J dropped 9 bases, with 13 bases sitting between them. Germline assignment: CDR1 SGHRS and CDR2 YFSETQ. This CDR3 region has 13 residues. The CDR3 loop is CASSSSQGGEQFF. Written as DNA, the CDR3 is TGCGCCAGCAGCTCTTCCCAGGGAGGTGAGCAGTTCTTC. Variable domain in full (rest from reference TRBV5-1 and TRBJ2-1): KAGVTQTPRYLIKTRGQQVTLSCSPISGHRSVSWYQQTPGQGLQFLFEYFSETQRNKGNFPGRFSGRQFSNSRSEMNVSTLELGDSALYLCASSSSQGGEQFFGPGTRLTVL.

This clonotype was observed a few times. The rearrangement joins TRBV7-7 to TRBJ2-1; no clear D. Germline CDR1 SSHAT, CDR2 FNYEAQ (reference sequence). V lost 5 bases, J lost 4 bases, and 12 bases lay in between. The CDR3 length is 14 residues. CDR3 region: CASSPRLDYNEQFF. The CDR3 DNA reads TGTGCCAGCAGCCCCCGTCTGGATTACAATGAGCAGTTCTTC.

The chain employs TRBV6-2 or TRBV6-3 and TRBJ2-7; 9 nucleotides agree with TRBD1. This CDR3 has 16 residues. After removal of 0 bases from V and 5 bases from J, the junction contained 8 bases not matched to a gene. Germline CDR1 MNHEY, CDR2 SVGEGT. The CDR3 loop is CASSYSADRGRDEQYF. For the CDR3, the DNA is TGTGCCAGCAGTTACTCGGCGGACAGGGGTAGAGACGAGCAGTACTTC.

This clonotype was detected many times. The gene calls are TRBV24-1 and TRBJ2-1; 7 positions agree with TRBD1. The CDR3 consists of 16 residues. With 2 bases clipped from V and 1 base from J, the junction kept 4 bases outside the gene matches. Germline V gives CDR1 KGHDR, CDR2 SFDVKD. CDR3 sequence reads: CATSDSWGQSYNEQFF. CDR3 DNA: TGTGCCACCAGTGATTCCTGGGGACAGTCCTACAATGAGCAGTTCTTC.

The chain combines TRBV25-1 with TRBJ1-4; D is ambiguous. V was shortened by 1 base and J by 5 bases, with 8 bases between the two germline ends. CDR1 and CDR2 (germline): MGHDK, SYGVNS. The CDR3 loop spans 14 amino acids. The CDR3 coding sequence is TGTGCCAGCAGTGAATCCGGGCCGAATGAAAAACTGTTTTTT. Encoded protein: CASSESGPNEKLFF.

This chain links TRBV4-1 with TRBJ1-4; D not certain. The V gene's germline CDR1 is MGHRA and CDR2 YSYEKL. Trimming shortened V by 4 bases and J by 6 bases, and 15 bases separated the two germline ends. The CDR3 totals 15 residues. The CDR3 DNA follows: TGCGCCAGCAGCCCCCGTATTGGGGTCGATGAAAAACTGTTTTTT. Translated, it gives CASSPRIGVDEKLFF.

This clonotype was counted between two and nine times. The rearrangement joins TRBV20-1 to TRBJ2-1; 11 nucleotides align to TRBD2. The V and J ends lost 6 bases and 3 bases, in that order; junction bases with no gene match: 4. Germline CDR1 is DFQATT and CDR2 is SNEGSKA (reference sequence). The CDR3 spans 14 residues. The CDR3, as DNA: TGCAGTGCAAACGGACTAGCGGGCTACAATGAGCAGTTCTTC. Its protein is CSANGLAGYNEQFF.

This chain links TRBV7-8 with TRBJ2-1; 9 bases agree with TRBD2. Germline lookup yields CDR1 SGHVS and CDR2 FQNEAQ. The V gene end was trimmed by 1 base and the J gene end by 4 bases; junction bases not matched to a gene: 11. The CDR3 runs to 18 residues. The CDR3 reads CASSLVFAGGQGYNEQFF. Written as DNA, the CDR3 is TGTGCCAGCAGCTTAGTTTTCGCGGGAGGGCAGGGATACAATGAGCAGTTCTTC.

This clonotype was detected a few times. The chain combines TRBV6-6 with TRBJ2-5; no clear D gene. The V end lost 0 bases, the J end lost 5 bases, and 13 bases lay between the germline ends. There are 15 residues in the CDR3. The germline V gene has CDR1 MNHNY and CDR2 SVGAGI (reference sequence). The CDR3 DNA follows: TGTGCCAGCAGTTACTCAGGCGCCGCCGGGGAGACCCAGTACTTC. Translated, it gives CASSYSGAAGETQYF.

This sequence joins TRBV12-3 or TRBV12-4 and TRBJ2-3; D gene ambiguous. The length of the CDR3 is 16 residues. V gave up 5 bases and J gave up 3 bases, with 18 bases separating them. CDR3 residues: CASSPPSVTSTDTQYF. The CDR3 DNA follows: TGTGCCAGCAGTCCCCCCTCAGTGACGAGTACAGATACGCAGTATTTT.

The table lists this clonotype with a few counts. CDR3 sequence (DNA): TGCGCCAGCAGCCGTTATAGCGGGGGCGGCACAGATACGCAGTATTTT. Translating it yields CASSRYSGGGTDTQYF. V gene TRBV4-1 combines with J gene TRBJ2-3; 9 bases are a match to TRBD2. Germline values: CDR1 MGHRA, CDR2 YSYEKL. The CDR3 length is 16 residues. The V and J ends lost 4 bases and 1 base, in that order; junction bases with no gene match: 6.

This clonotype was recorded a few times. This rearrangement joins TRBV4-1 to TRBJ1-2; 9 bases match TRBD1. Germline V lookup: CDR1 MGHRA, CDR2 YSYEKL. The CDR3 consists of 17 residues. Unmatched junction bases numbered 8, after V lost 0 bases and J lost 3 bases. CDR3 sequence (DNA): TGCGCCAGCAGCCAAGAAATACAGGGGGCGCAGGACTATGGCTACACCTTC. Translation gives CASSQEIQGAQDYGYTF.

The chain links TRBV6-1 to TRBJ1-1; weak D call: TRBD1 (6 bases). V lost 4 bases and J 4 bases, leaving 16 bases between the germline ends. Germline V gene data show CDR1 as MNHNS and CDR2 as SASEGT. The CDR3 has 15 residues. Here the CDR3 DNA reads TGTGCCAGCAGTGTATCCAGGGGCCGGGGCACTGAAGCTTTCTTT. Its protein is CASSVSRGRGTEAFF.

The J gene is TRBJ1-2, the V gene TRBV20-1; TRBD1 agrees at 9 bases. Germline V gene lookup returns CDR1 DFQATT and CDR2 SNEGSKA (reference sequence). V gave up 3 bases and J gave up 1 base; unmatched junction bases: 6. The CDR3 has 15 amino acids. The CDR3 spells CSASPGTGNNYGYTF. The CDR3 DNA reads TGCAGTGCTAGTCCCGGGACAGGGAATAACTATGGCTACACCTTC.

This sequence joins TRBV4-3 and TRBJ2-5; the match to TRBD2 covers 11 bases. Germline-derived CDR1 and CDR2 are LGHNA and YSLEER. The CDR3 totals 18 residues. The trim removed 3 bases at V and 1 base at J, leaving 10 bases unmatched. The CDR3 DNA reads TGCGCCAGCAGCCAGGTCTTACTAGCGGGAGAGAGCCAAGAGACCCAGTACTTC. Protein sequence: CASSQVLLAGESQETQYF.

This clonotype was observed a handful of times. The V and J genes are TRBV7-8 and TRBJ1-3; tentative D call: TRBD1 (5 bases). CDR1 SGHVS and CDR2 FQNEAQ come from the germline V gene. CDR3 size: 15 residues. Trimming left V 5 bases short and J 0 bases short, with 11 bases between. The CDR3 sequence: CASSPTGISGNTIYF. The CDR3 DNA reads TGTGCCAGCAGCCCCACAGGCATCTCTGGAAACACCATATATTTT.

To note about this clonotype: The junction departs from germline at one end; a sequencing error may be responsible. V gene TRBV4-2 combines with J gene TRBJ1-2; the D gene is possibly TRBD1 (6 bases). Germline V gene lookup returns CDR1 LGHNA and CDR2 YNFKEQ. CDR3 length equals 13 residues. CDR3 sequence reads: CASNQRGSYGYTF. The DNA for the CDR3 is TGTGCCAGCAACCAAAGGGGGTCCTATGGCTACACCTTC.

This clonotype has just one count. One end of the junction does not line up with germline, which may come from a read error. V usage is TRBV19 and J usage is TRBJ2-5, with unresolved D. This CDR3 spans 13 amino acids. The V gene's germline CDR1 is LNHDA and CDR2 SQIVND (reference sequence). The CDR3 nucleotides read TGTGCCAGTAGTCCGACAAACCAGGAGACCCAGTACTTC. It translates to CASSPTNQETQYF.

This clonotype was picked up a small number of times. A single base separates this from a much larger clone, so it may be a read error. This sequence joins TRBV7-9 and TRBJ1-1; D is uncertain. The CDR3 sequence is 13 residues long. V was clipped by 2 bases and J by 1 base, with 5 bases between them. Germline V lookup: CDR1 SEHNR, CDR2 FQNEAQ (reference sequence). The CDR3 protein is CASSLIPNTEAFF. DNA of the CDR3: TGTGCCAGCAGCTTAATCCCGAACACTGAAGCTTTCTTT. The complete variable domain, with remaining parts taken from reference TRBV7-9 and TRBJ1-1, reads DTGVSQNPRHKITKRGQNVTFRCDPISEHNRLYWYRQTLGQGPEFLTYFQNEAQLEKSRLLSDRFSAERPKGSFSTLEIQRTEQGDSAMYLCASSLIPNTEAFFGQGTRLTVV.

The table lists this clonotype with many counts. The V gene is TRBV5-1, the J gene TRBJ2-1, with 8 bases matching TRBD1. The CDR3 sequence is 16 residues long. The J segment lost 2 bases and the V segment lost 2 bases, leaving 6 bases of the junction unmatched. Germline CDR1 SGHRS, CDR2 YFSETQ. DNA for the CDR3: TGCGCCAGCAGCTTCCGTGAGACAGGGGCCTACAATGAGCAGTTCTTC. Translated, it gives CASSFRETGAYNEQFF.

The chain has TRBV5-1 and TRBJ2-1; no clear D. CDR1 and CDR2 from the germline V gene are SGHRS and YFSETQ. V was trimmed by 4 bases and J by 0 bases, leaving 11 bases between them. This CDR3 contains 15 residues. Here the CDR3 reads CASSPEPSSYNEQFF. In DNA form, the CDR3 reads TGCGCCAGCAGCCCGGAGCCGAGCTCCTACAATGAGCAGTTCTTC.